The source of this TCR beta chain is a study of Ad26.COV2.S vaccination and SARS-CoV-2 variants. Study-wide background: Ad26.COV2.S given intramuscularly, once or twice 56 days apart.

Germline V gives CDR1 LGHDT, CDR2 YNNKEL (reference sequence). V lost 0 bases and J lost 0, with 2 bases in between. The CDR3 contains 13 residues. This sample's treatment: around 19 received Ad26.COV2.S at low or high dose, single or two shots; 5 received placebo; per-sample allocation not given. All samples were drawn on day 63, counting from the first vaccine or placebo injection. What was given as vaccine was an Ad26 vector encoding Wuhan-strain SARS-CoV-2 spike. Points from the study as a whole: It is possible that the TCR breadth and depth analyses underestimated the total T cell responses. Vaccinees showed greater spike-specific TCR breadth than placebo recipients.

Profiling relied on immunoSEQ multiplex PCR, and the TCRdb table lists in-frame clones only, not all of them. The table shows hundreds of thousands of clones, with approximately 88% occurring only once. On this clone itself: Antigen unknown. Other DNA sequences from this sample encode an identical CDR3 as well.

V and J are TRBV3-1 (or the pseudogene TRBV3-2) and TRBJ1-1; D gene uncertain. The sequence derives from a person aged 18-60 years who received the Ad26.COV2.S COVID-19 vaccine or a placebo. The specimen comprised peripheral blood, sampled in a trial of Ad26.COV2.S vaccine versus placebo. DNA of the CDR3: TGTGCCAGCAGCCAAGAGTTGAACACTGAAGCTTTCTTT. Translation gives CASSQELNTEAFF.